This TCR beta chain appears in the sequencing data of a study of T-cell reconstitution after alpha-beta-depleted transplantation in children. Preparation of the TCRbeta library involved a method that used unique molecular identifiers. TCRdb itself ran the PCR reads through MiXCR, one entry per CDR3 protein. Of about 72,000 distinct CDR3 sequences listed, just under 7.5% are singletons. The CDR3 consists of 12 residues. Trimming cost V 11 bases and J 2 bases, with 11 bases left between them. This clonotype was seen just once. The sample consisted of PBMCs from the stem cell graft donor, taken from the stem cell graft. The sequence was collected from a human donor who donated a stem cell graft to a child with acute lymphoblastic leukemia. The chain employs TRBV6-7 and TRBJ2-3, with D unresolved. TRBV6-7 is sorted into the ORF group, with uncertain function. CDR3 region: CAASYYTDTQYF. CDR3 coding DNA: TGTGCCGCCAGTTACTACACAGATACGCAGTATTTT.